This T cell receptor (beta chain) was found in a study of OX40 agonist ivuxolimab in advanced cancers. Looking at the study overall: The costimulatory receptor OX40 (CD134) was targeted by ivuxolimab, a fully human IgG2 agonistic monoclonal antibody. Intravenous ivuxolimab was administered to patients every 2 weeks at six dose levels: 0.01, 0.1, 0.3, 1.5, 3 and 10 mg/kg. Of the roughly 50 dose-escalation patients, hepatocellular carcinoma was present in around 20, melanoma in around 15, renal cell carcinoma in 9 and head and neck cancer in 9. The dose-escalation cohort was 82.7% male with a mean age of approximately 60 years, ranging from about 20 to 80. Prior anti-PD-1, anti-PD-L1 or anti-CTLA-4 therapy was permitted, and 40% of dose-escalation patients had received checkpoint inhibitors. Partial responses occurred in three dose-escalation patients: two with cutaneous melanoma and one with hepatocellular carcinoma. Peripheral TCRbeta sequencing was intended to test whether TCR sequence diversity was altered and clonal T-cell expansion was caused by ivuxolimab. The paper describes the monotherapy dose-escalation part (N of about 47 patients) of the phase I trial of ivuxolimab. Results the study describes overall, beyond this receptor: Which antigens the clonally expanded peripheral T cells were specific for was not determined. On average, CD8+ T cells showed more expanded clones than CD4+ T cells after ivuxolimab. Clonal expansion of both CD4+ and CD8+ blood T cells was observed from baseline to week 6 at doses 0.1 to 3.0 mg/kg. In the 0.1-3.0 mg/kg groups, partial responders were among the patients with the lowest normalized peripheral clonal expansion, particularly in CD8+ T cells. Low levels of normalized T-cell clonal expansion were also seen in some patients who did not respond.

For CDR1 and CDR2, the germline V gene (reference sequence) lists SEHNR and FQNEAQ. The CDR3, from cysteine to phenylalanine, totals 11 residues. The entry retains the CDR3 DNA only, 33 bases that are in frame from base 1. V lost 1 base and J lost 12 bases; the stretch between them is 9 bases long. The trial excluded patients who had a history of autoimmune disease or were on systemic immunosuppression. Peripheral blood for TCR sequencing was drawn from every dose cohort at baseline, at cycle 4 day 1 and at cycle 7 day 1. The samples were taken from a phase I, first-in-human, multicenter, open-label dose-escalation trial of ivuxolimab. Adults with locally advanced or metastatic head and neck squamous cell, hepatocellular, melanoma or renal cell carcinoma were enrolled in the trial. CD4+ and CD8+ T cells were sorted separately from peripheral blood before TCR sequencing. A word on this clone: No cognate antigen has been identified for it. No clone much larger than this one lies a single base away; base qualities are absent.

For sequencing of the TCRbeta CDR3 region, genomic DNA was extracted from the sorted cells. The immunoSEQ Assay was used for sequencing of TCRbeta CDR3 regions. TCRdb provides this immuneACCESS table in a form limited to in-frame rearrangements. Some clones are lacking; in checked studies, under half of them reflect an unresolved V gene, and why the rest are absent is not known. The sample table lists about 27,000 clones, roughly 90% of them with a count of one. The ten biggest clones cover approximately 19% of the sample. The sequence was collected from an adult with an advanced solid tumor such as melanoma, head and neck, liver or kidney cancer. The chain is encoded by TRBV7-9 joined to TRBJ1-2; a weak D assignment points to TRBD1 (6 bases agree). The sequencing here drew on CD4+ or CD8+ T cells sorted from blood, taken in a trial of the OX40 agonist ivuxolimab. The nucleotide sequence reads TGTGCCAGCAGCTTAGTTGGACAGAACACCTTC. It specifies CASSLVGQNTF.